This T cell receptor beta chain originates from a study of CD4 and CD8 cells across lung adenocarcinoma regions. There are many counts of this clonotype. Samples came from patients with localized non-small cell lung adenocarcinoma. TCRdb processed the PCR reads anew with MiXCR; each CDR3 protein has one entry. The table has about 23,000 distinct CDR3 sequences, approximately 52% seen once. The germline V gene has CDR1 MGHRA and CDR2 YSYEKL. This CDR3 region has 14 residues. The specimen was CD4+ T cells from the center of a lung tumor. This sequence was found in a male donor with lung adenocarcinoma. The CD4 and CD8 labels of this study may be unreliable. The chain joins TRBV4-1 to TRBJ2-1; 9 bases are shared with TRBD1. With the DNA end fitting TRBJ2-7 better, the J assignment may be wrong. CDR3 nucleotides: TGCGCCAGCAGCGCGGACAGGGGATACTACGAGCAGTACTTC. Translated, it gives CASSADRGYYEQYF.